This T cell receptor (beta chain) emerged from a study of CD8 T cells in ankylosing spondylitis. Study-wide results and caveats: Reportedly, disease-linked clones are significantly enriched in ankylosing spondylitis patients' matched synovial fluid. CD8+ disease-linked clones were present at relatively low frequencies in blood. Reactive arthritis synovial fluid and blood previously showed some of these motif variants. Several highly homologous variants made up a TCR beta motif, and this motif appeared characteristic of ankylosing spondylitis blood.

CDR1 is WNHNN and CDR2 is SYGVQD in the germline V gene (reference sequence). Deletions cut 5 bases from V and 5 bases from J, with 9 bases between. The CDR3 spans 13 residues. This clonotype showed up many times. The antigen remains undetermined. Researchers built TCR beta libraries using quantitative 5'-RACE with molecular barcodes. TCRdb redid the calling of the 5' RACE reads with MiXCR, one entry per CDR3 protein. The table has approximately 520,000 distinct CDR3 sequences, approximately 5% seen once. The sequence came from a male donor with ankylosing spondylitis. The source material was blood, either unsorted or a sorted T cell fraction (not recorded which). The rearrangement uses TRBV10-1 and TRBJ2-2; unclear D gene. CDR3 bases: TGCGCCAGCAGTAGGCAGCTAACCGGGGAGCTGTTTTTT. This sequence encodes CASSRQLTGELFF.